This is a list of T cell receptor beta chains from one sample in a study of blood T cell repertoires in COVID-19. TCRdb keeps only in-frame clones here, not all; method: immunoSEQ multiplex PCR. The sample holds approximately 210,000 clones, 86% seen once. Sequencing used peripheral blood. The receptors come from a woman between 65 and 79 years old with acute or convalescent COVID-19. Both conserved end residues are part of each CDR3. The D gene is left open where the match is weak. Expanded clones are given a class, and other clones once, few, many or no size at all.

abundance: NA
j_gene: TRBJ1-6
v_gene: TRBV11-2
d_gene: NA
CDR3aa: CASSPGVWIDSPLHF
CDR3nt: TGTGCCAGCAGCCCAGGGGTGTGGATCGATTCACCCCTCCACTTT

abundance: NA
j_gene: TRBJ1-3
v_gene: TRBV29-1
d_gene: NA
CDR3aa: CSVEDPWDSSGNTIYF
CDR3nt: TGCAGCGTTGAAGATCCATGGGACTCCTCTGGAAACACCATATATTTT

abundance: NA
j_gene: TRBJ2-2
v_gene: TRBV19
d_gene: TRBD1
CDR3aa: CASSMRTGLTGELFF
CDR3nt: TGTGCCAGTAGTATGCGGACAGGGCTGACCGGGGAGCTGTTTTTT

abundance: NA
j_gene: TRBJ2-7
v_gene: TRBV6-5
d_gene: TRBD1
CDR3aa: CAITQGAHEQYF
CDR3nt: TGTGCTATTACGCAGGGGGCTCACGAGCAGTACTTC

abundance: NA
j_gene: TRBJ2-1
v_gene: TRBV5-1
d_gene: TRBD2
CDR3aa: CASSFGLAGLEQFF
CDR3nt: TGCGCCAGCAGCTTCGGACTAGCGGGGTTGGAGCAGTTCTTC

abundance: NA
j_gene: TRBJ2-7
v_gene: TRBV6-5
d_gene: TRBD2
CDR3aa: CASYGREKLEQYF
CDR3nt: TGTGCCAGCTACGGGCGGGAGAAACTCGAGCAGTACTTC

abundance: NA
j_gene: TRBJ1-3
v_gene: TRBV15
d_gene: TRBD1
CDR3aa: CATSRGGTGYGNTIYF
CDR3nt: TGTGCCACCAGCAGAGGGGGGACAGGATATGGAAACACCATATATTTT

abundance: few
j_gene: TRBJ1-1
v_gene: TRBV6-5
d_gene: NA
CDR3aa: CASMGQLNTEAFF
CDR3nt: TGTGCCAGCATGGGGCAGTTGAACACTGAAGCTTTCTTT

abundance: NA
j_gene: TRBJ1-3
v_gene: TRBV5-5
d_gene: TRBD1
CDR3aa: CASSLGGQPGNTIYF
CDR3nt: TGTGCCAGCAGCTTGGGGGGACAGCCTGGAAACACCATATATTTT

abundance: NA
j_gene: TRBJ2-2
v_gene: TRBV11-2
d_gene: NA
CDR3aa: CASSLDSGSGELFF
CDR3nt: TGTGCCAGCAGCTTAGATTCGGGGTCCGGGGAGCTGTTTTTT

abundance: NA
j_gene: TRBJ2-7
v_gene: TRBV4-3
d_gene: TRBD2
CDR3aa: CASSQLLAGANEQYF
CDR3nt: TGCGCCAGCAGCCAATTACTAGCGGGAGCCAACGAGCAGTACTTC

abundance: NA
j_gene: TRBJ1-5
v_gene: TRBV19
d_gene: NA
CDR3aa: CASSITRSGQPQHF
CDR3nt: TGTGCCAGTAGTATTACCAGGTCAGGTCAGCCCCAGCATTTT

abundance: NA
j_gene: TRBJ2-7
v_gene: TRBV5-1
d_gene: TRBD2
CDR3aa: CASNPLAGAIYEQYF
CDR3nt: TGCGCCAGCAACCCACTAGCGGGGGCCATCTACGAGCAGTACTTC

abundance: few
j_gene: TRBJ2-1
v_gene: TRBV19
d_gene: TRBD2
CDR3aa: CASSVSGSRNNEQFF
CDR3nt: TGTGCCAGTAGTGTTAGCGGGAGCAGAAACAATGAGCAGTTCTTC

abundance: NA
j_gene: TRBJ2-5
v_gene: TRBV10-1
d_gene: TRBD2
CDR3aa: CASSPGLAGLQETQYF
CDR3nt: TGCGCCAGCAGTCCAGGACTAGCGGGGCTCCAAGAGACCCAGTACTTC

abundance: once
j_gene: TRBJ2-7
v_gene: TRBV6-5
d_gene: NA
CDR3aa: CASSRRDSQIYEQYF
CDR3nt: TGTGCCAGCAGTCGGCGGGACAGCCAAATCTACGAGCAGTACTTC

abundance: few
j_gene: TRBJ1-2
v_gene: TRBV5-1
d_gene: NA
CDR3aa: CASSPSPGYGYTF
CDR3nt: TGCGCCAGCAGCCCGAGTCCGGGGTATGGCTACACCTTC

abundance: NA
j_gene: TRBJ1-2
v_gene: TRBV6-5
d_gene: NA
CDR3aa: CASSYAGRGYTF
CDR3nt: TGTGCCAGCAGTTACGCAGGGCGCGGCTACACCTTC

abundance: NA
j_gene: TRBJ2-7
v_gene: TRBV28
d_gene: NA
CDR3aa: CASTGGWEQYF
CDR3nt: TGTGCCAGCACAGGAGGGTGGGAGCAGTACTTC

abundance: NA
j_gene: TRBJ2-7
v_gene: TRBV4-2
d_gene: TRBD1
CDR3aa: CASSQGGSRGRVEYF
CDR3nt: TGTGCCAGCAGCCAAGGGGGGTCCAGGGGGCGAGTGGAGTACTTC

abundance: NA
j_gene: TRBJ2-1
v_gene: TRBV27
d_gene: NA
CDR3aa: CASSLDGTYNEQFF
CDR3nt: TGTGCCAGCAGTTTAGACGGGACTTACAATGAGCAGTTCTTC

abundance: NA
j_gene: TRBJ2-2
v_gene: TRBV5-1
d_gene: NA
CDR3aa: CASGVGVANTGELFF
CDR3nt: TGCGCCAGCGGGGTGGGAGTAGCGAACACCGGGGAGCTGTTTTTT

abundance: NA
j_gene: TRBJ2-2
v_gene: TRBV3-1/TRBV3-2
d_gene: NA
CDR3aa: CASSTGGRYTGELFF
CDR3nt: TGTGCCAGCAGCACCGGGGGACGGTACACCGGGGAGCTGTTTTTT

abundance: NA
j_gene: TRBJ1-1
v_gene: TRBV7-9
d_gene: TRBD1
CDR3aa: CASSLAHGTGMNTEAFF
CDR3nt: TGTGCCAGCAGCTTAGCCCACGGGACAGGGATGAACACTGAAGCTTTCTTT

abundance: NA
j_gene: TRBJ2-1
v_gene: TRBV4-2
d_gene: TRBD1
CDR3aa: CASSSGQGKNNEQFF
CDR3nt: TGTGCCAGCTCAAGTGGACAGGGGAAGAACAATGAGCAGTTCTTC

abundance: NA
j_gene: TRBJ1-2
v_gene: TRBV3-1/TRBV3-2
d_gene: TRBD1
CDR3aa: CASSPGQAYFGYTF
CDR3nt: TGTGCCAGCAGCCCGGGACAGGCCTATTTTGGCTACACCTTC

abundance: NA
j_gene: TRBJ2-3
v_gene: TRBV28
d_gene: TRBD1
CDR3aa: CASSATGGGTDTQYF
CDR3nt: TGTGCCAGCAGCGCGACAGGGGGCGGCACAGATACGCAGTATTTT

abundance: once
j_gene: TRBJ2-2
v_gene: TRBV2
d_gene: TRBD1
CDR3aa: CASITGTANTGELFF
CDR3nt: TGTGCCAGCATAACCGGGACAGCGAACACCGGGGAGCTGTTTTTT

abundance: NA
j_gene: TRBJ1-4
v_gene: TRBV28
d_gene: NA
CDR3aa: CASSEPRQASVEKLFF
CDR3nt: TGTGCCAGCAGTGAACCGAGACAGGCCTCCGTCGAGAAACTGTTTTTT

abundance: NA
j_gene: TRBJ1-5
v_gene: TRBV10-3
d_gene: NA
CDR3aa: CAISAGIQPQHF
CDR3nt: TGTGCCATCAGTGCGGGGATTCAGCCCCAGCATTTT

abundance: NA
j_gene: TRBJ2-5
v_gene: TRBV18
d_gene: NA
CDR3aa: CASSPGDSGETQYF
CDR3nt: TGTGCCAGCTCACCGGGGGACTCCGGAGAGACCCAGTACTTC

abundance: NA
j_gene: TRBJ1-6
v_gene: TRBV12-5
d_gene: TRBD1
CDR3aa: CASGLVTGGNSPLHF
CDR3nt: TGTGCTAGTGGTTTGGTGACAGGGGGGAATTCACCCCTCCACTTT

abundance: NA
j_gene: TRBJ1-3
v_gene: TRBV29-1
d_gene: NA
CDR3aa: CSVVVPGTSGNTIYF
CDR3nt: TGCAGCGTTGTGGTGCCAGGAACCTCTGGAAACACCATATATTTT

abundance: NA
j_gene: TRBJ2-2
v_gene: TRBV14
d_gene: TRBD1
CDR3aa: CASSRGTGGVGELFF
CDR3nt: TGTGCCAGCAGCCGCGGGACAGGGGGCGTCGGGGAGCTGTTTTTT

abundance: NA
j_gene: TRBJ2-7
v_gene: TRBV7-2
d_gene: NA
CDR3aa: CASSLRNQGNEQYF
CDR3nt: TGTGCCAGCAGCTTAAGGAACCAGGGAAACGAGCAGTACTTC

abundance: NA
j_gene: TRBJ1-2
v_gene: TRBV6-5
d_gene: TRBD1
CDR3aa: CASRSDRGYGYTF
CDR3nt: TGTGCCAGCAGGTCGGACAGGGGTTATGGCTACACCTTC

abundance: once
j_gene: TRBJ1-1
v_gene: TRBV19
d_gene: NA
CDR3aa: CASITGSPTEAFF
CDR3nt: TGTGCCAGTATTACGGGTTCTCCAACTGAAGCTTTCTTT

abundance: NA
j_gene: TRBJ2-7
v_gene: TRBV4-1
d_gene: TRBD1
CDR3aa: CASSTGVGTGSKEQYF
CDR3nt: TGCGCCAGCAGCACGGGCGTCGGGACAGGGAGTAAAGAGCAGTACTTC

abundance: NA
j_gene: TRBJ2-1
v_gene: TRBV24-1
d_gene: TRBD2
CDR3aa: CATSDGTSGRNNEQFF
CDR3nt: TGTGCCACCAGTGATGGGACTAGCGGGAGAAACAATGAGCAGTTCTTC

abundance: NA
j_gene: TRBJ2-7
v_gene: TRBV28
d_gene: TRBD1
CDR3aa: CASSLGTGSSYEQYF
CDR3nt: TGTGCCAGCAGTTTAGGGACAGGGAGCTCCTACGAGCAGTACTTC

abundance: once
j_gene: TRBJ1-2
v_gene: TRBV27
d_gene: TRBD1
CDR3aa: CASGRQGGSYGYTF
CDR3nt: TGTGCCAGCGGAAGACAGGGTGGGAGCTATGGCTACACCTTC

abundance: NA
j_gene: TRBJ2-7
v_gene: TRBV7-2
d_gene: TRBD2
CDR3aa: CASSVGLAGVSEQYF
CDR3nt: TGTGCCAGCAGCGTCGGACTAGCGGGAGTGAGTGAGCAGTACTTC

abundance: NA
j_gene: TRBJ1-1
v_gene: TRBV5-1
d_gene: NA
CDR3aa: CASSGTTGNTEAFF
CDR3nt: TGCGCCAGCAGCGGAACGACAGGGAACACTGAAGCTTTCTTT

abundance: NA
j_gene: TRBJ2-7
v_gene: TRBV6-5
d_gene: TRBD1
CDR3aa: CASSYSTGSAQYF
CDR3nt: TGTGCCAGCAGTTACTCGACAGGGTCGGCGCAGTACTTC

abundance: NA
j_gene: TRBJ2-1
v_gene: TRBV5-1
d_gene: TRBD2
CDR3aa: CASKEAGGNPYNEQFF
CDR3nt: TGCGCCAGCAAGGAAGCGGGAGGAAACCCTTACAATGAGCAGTTCTTC

abundance: NA
j_gene: TRBJ2-2
v_gene: TRBV7-9
d_gene: NA
CDR3aa: CASSKTPPFGGRKTGELFF
CDR3nt: TGTGCCAGCAGCAAAACACCCCCGTTCGGGGGTCGGAAGACCGGGGAGCTGTTTTTT

abundance: NA
j_gene: TRBJ2-5
v_gene: TRBV3-1/TRBV3-2
d_gene: NA
CDR3aa: CASSARSLANRQETQYF
CDR3nt: TGTGCCAGCAGCGCAAGGAGCTTAGCCAACCGACAAGAGACCCAGTACTTC

abundance: NA
j_gene: TRBJ2-3
v_gene: TRBV6-4
d_gene: TRBD2
CDR3aa: CASKPTKAGSTDTQYF
CDR3nt: TGTGCCAGCAAACCTACGAAAGCGGGGAGCACAGATACGCAGTATTTT

abundance: NA
j_gene: TRBJ1-4
v_gene: TRBV28
d_gene: NA
CDR3aa: CASSLTGWDNEKLFF
CDR3nt: TGTGCCAGCAGTTTGACGGGGTGGGATAATGAAAAACTGTTTTTT

abundance: NA
j_gene: TRBJ1-2
v_gene: TRBV28
d_gene: NA
CDR3aa: CASSFRRELAGGYTF
CDR3nt: TGTGCCAGCAGCTTCCGACGTGAGCTAGCGGGTGGCTACACCTTC

abundance: NA
j_gene: TRBJ1-6
v_gene: TRBV2
d_gene: TRBD1
CDR3aa: CASSGQGGSPLHF
CDR3nt: TGTGCCAGCAGTGGACAGGGTGGCTCACCCCTCCACTTT